The 2 T cell receptor beta chains below come from one sample, sequenced in a study of naive and memory T cell subsets (dated by TCRdb to the late 2010s). Here is what the overall study found, with its caveats: A few larger clonotypes were present in naive repertoires, particularly the CD8 repertoires, and these clonotypes were possibly memory cells re-expressing CD45RA.

For these TCRs, the target antigens are not known. The method was UMI-ligation and nested PCR. The listed sequencing device is Illumina MiSeq. An equimolar mix of two oligonucleotides covering both TRBC1 and TRBC2 was used as the beta constant-region primer. The ligated cDNA went through four rounds of PCR with nested alpha and beta constant-region primers together with the SP2 primer. Through fastp at Q25 and MiXCR, TCRdb rebuilt clones from the public reads, retaining in-frame beta chains. Identical CDR3 protein sequences are pooled into one entry, listed with their most common genes and DNA. The sample yields approximately 140,000 distinct CDR3 sequences; more than 15% were counted once. Of the sample, 0.5% to 0.75% is held by the ten largest clones. Sequenced material: naive CD8+ T cells from blood. The sample's cell subset or site label is to be understood as: naive T cells, CD45RA high CD27+. The receptors derive from a human donor in good health.

The chain carries TRBV12-3 or TRBV12-4 and TRBJ2-7; 11 bases align to TRBD2. V gave up 6 bases and J gave up 4 bases; unmatched junction bases: 14. The CDR3 spans 17 residues. The CDR3: CASSPLGTSGRLYEQYF. In DNA form, the CDR3 reads TGTGCCAGCAGCCCCCTTGGGACTAGCGGCAGATTATACGAGCAGTACTTC.

The chain couples TRBV27 to TRBJ1-6, with 9 bases fitting TRBD1. Germline CDR1 and CDR2: MNHEY and SMNVEV (reference sequence). The CDR3 runs 15 residues. J gave up 10 bases and V 5 bases, and 9 bases lay outside the gene matches. The CDR3 coding sequence is TGTGCCAGCAGTCCAGGACAGGGGTTGAAGTCACCCCTCCACTTT. Protein: CASSPGQGLKSPLHF.